This is a list of T cell receptor beta chains from one sample in a study of cytomegalovirus exposure and HLA in healthy donors. The data were produced by immunoSEQ multiplex PCR, yet TCRdb's version contains in-frame clones alone and is incomplete. The data contain under 95,000 clones, about three quarters of them singletons. The sequenced sample was PBMCs. These receptors were collected from a male donor in good health and CMV-seronegative. CDR3s include the opening cysteine and the closing phenylalanine or tryptophan. Each record gives: V gene, D gene, clone size, J gene, CDR3 DNA, CDR3 protein. A D gene is named only where the DNA matches it firmly. Clone size is given for some rows only: seen once, a few or many times, or a class if the clone is expanded.

V: TRBV4-3
D: NA
size: NA
J: TRBJ1-6
DNA: TGCGCCAGCAGCCAAGACGCTCCGGGTGTCGGGATTGGGAATTCACCCCTCCACTTT
CDR3: CASSQDAPGVGIGNSPLHF

V: TRBV2
D: NA
size: few
J: TRBJ2-1
DNA: TGTGCCAGCGTAATAAGTGGCCGTGAGCAGTTCTTC
CDR3: CASVISGREQFF

V: TRBV5-1
D: TRBD1
size: NA
J: TRBJ2-3
DNA: TGCGCCAGCAGCTTGAAAATTTTGAGGGGGCGAAATTCAGATACGCAGTATTTT
CDR3: CASSLKILRGRNSDTQYF

V: TRBV4-1
D: NA
size: NA
J: TRBJ1-2
DNA: TGCGCCAGCAGCCAGCCTCAGGGCTATGGCTACCCCTTC
CDR3: CASSQPQGYGYPF

V: TRBV19
D: TRBD1
size: NA
J: TRBJ1-1
DNA: TGTGCCAGTAGTTCATGGACAGGGGGCGCGGGGACTGAAGCTTTCTTT
CDR3: CASSSWTGGAGTEAFF

V: TRBV4-2
D: TRBD1
size: NA
J: TRBJ1-1
DNA: TGTGCCAGCAGCCAAGAACAGGGGGTCGGTGAAGCTTTCTTT
CDR3: CASSQEQGVGEAFF

V: TRBV9
D: TRBD2
size: NA
J: TRBJ2-1
DNA: TGTGCCAGCAGCGTAGCAATGGCGGGCGGGGGGGCCCCCAATGAGCAGTTCTTC
CDR3: CASSVAMAGGGAPNEQFF

V: TRBV4-1
D: NA
size: NA
J: TRBJ2-3
DNA: TGCGCCAGCAGCCTCAGGGGCACAGATACGCAGTATTTT
CDR3: CASSLRGTDTQYF

V: TRBV7-8
D: TRBD1
size: NA
J: TRBJ2-1
DNA: TGTGCCAGCAGCCGCTCCGGGACAGGGGGTCGTAGCAATGAGCAGTTCTTC
CDR3: CASSRSGTGGRSNEQFF

V: TRBV6-5
D: TRBD1
size: NA
J: TRBJ2-3
DNA: TGTGCCAGCAGAGGGGGACAGGGGCCAAGGACGCAGTATTTT
CDR3: CASRGGQGPRTQYF

V: TRBV4-1
D: NA
size: NA
J: TRBJ1-4
DNA: TGCGCCAGCAGCCAAGTAAACGGGGAGAAACTGTTTTTT
CDR3: CASSQVNGEKLFF

V: TRBV7-9
D: NA
size: few
J: TRBJ1-5
DNA: TGTGATTGGGGCGCGGATCAGCCCCAGCATTTT
CDR3: CDWGADQPQHF

V: TRBV6-1
D: NA
size: few
J: TRBJ2-7
DNA: TGTGCCGCCCGTCCGACAACCGCGTCCGGCGAGCAGTACTTC
CDR3: CAARPTTASGEQYF

V: TRBV5-1
D: TRBD1
size: NA
J: TRBJ2-6
DNA: TGCGCCAGCAGCTTATCACAGGGGGCGCACGGGGCCAACGTCCTGACTTTC
CDR3: CASSLSQGAHGANVLTF

V: TRBV18
D: NA
size: NA
J: TRBJ2-2
DNA: TGTGCCAGCTCACACAGTAGCGCTCACGAAGGCGGGGAGCTGTTTTTT
CDR3: CASSHSSAHEGGELFF

V: TRBV28
D: NA
size: NA
J: TRBJ1-6
DNA: TGTGCCAGCAGTTCCCGAGCTAGACTCCACTTT
CDR3: CASSSRARLHF

V: TRBV6-5
D: NA
size: NA
J: TRBJ1-4
DNA: TGTGCCAGCAGTTACGGTGGTAGAGGTGGTGAAAAACTGTTTTTT
CDR3: CASSYGGRGGEKLFF

V: TRBV7-9
D: TRBD1
size: NA
J: TRBJ2-1
DNA: TGTGCCAGCAGGGGACGGGACAGGGTGGGATACAATGAGCAGTTCTTC
CDR3: CASRGRDRVGYNEQFF

V: TRBV7-3
D: TRBD1
size: NA
J: TRBJ1-5
DNA: TGTGCCAGCAGCTCACGACAGGGGCCCAGACGGGCCCAGCATTTT
CDR3: CASSSRQGPRRAQHF

V: TRBV29-1
D: NA
size: NA
J: TRBJ2-7
DNA: TGCAGCGCCGCAGGTAGCTCCTACGAGCAGTACTTC
CDR3: CSAAGSSYEQYF

V: TRBV6-6
D: NA
size: NA
J: TRBJ1-5
DNA: TGTGCCAGCAGCTCGAAGGGGATTCAGCCCCAGCATTTT
CDR3: CASSSKGIQPQHF

V: TRBV7-2
D: NA
size: few
J: TRBJ2-1
DNA: TGTGCCAGCAGCTTGATCCGGGATAATGAGCAGTTCTTC
CDR3: CASSLIRDNEQFF

V: TRBV12-2
D: NA
size: NA
J: TRBJ2-3
DNA: TGTGCAAGTCGCCCCTGGATAGCGGGGGAAGATACGCAGTATTTT
CDR3: CASRPWIAGEDTQYF

V: TRBV6-5
D: NA
size: NA
J: TRBJ1-2
DNA: TGTGCCAGCAGTTACTCCGGGGACTACACCTTC
CDR3: CASSYSGDYTF

V: TRBV13
D: TRBD1
size: NA
J: TRBJ2-1
DNA: TGTGCCAGCAGCCGAGGACAGGGGTCCTACAATGAGCAGTTCTTC
CDR3: CASSRGQGSYNEQFF

V: TRBV9
D: TRBD2
size: NA
J: TRBJ2-5
DNA: TGTGCCAGCAGCAGACTAGCGGGGGGCCAAGAGACCCAGTACTTC
CDR3: CASSRLAGGQETQYF

V: TRBV29-1
D: TRBD1
size: NA
J: TRBJ1-2
DNA: TGCAGCGCCGAGACAGGGGGTAATGGGACCTTC
CDR3: CSAETGGNGTF

V: TRBV5-5
D: NA
size: NA
J: TRBJ2-3
DNA: TGTGCCAGCAGCTCTTACCCAGGGTCCGATACGCAGTATTTT
CDR3: CASSSYPGSDTQYF

V: TRBV30
D: NA
size: NA
J: TRBJ1-4
DNA: TGTGCCTGGAGCAAGACAGGACCCAGTAATGAAAAACTGTTTTTT
CDR3: CAWSKTGPSNEKLFF

V: TRBV9
D: NA
size: NA
J: TRBJ1-1
DNA: TGTGCCAGCAGCGTATACGGTGAATCGAACACTGAAGCTTTCTTT
CDR3: CASSVYGESNTEAFF

V: TRBV15
D: NA
size: NA
J: TRBJ2-7
DNA: TGTGCCACCAGCAGAAAGGGGGACGAGCAGTACTTC
CDR3: CATSRKGDEQYF